These 11 T cell receptor beta chains originate from one sample sequenced in a study of blood T cells in healthy people across ages. Together with a sample-barcoded 5' primer, a J-beta primer mix was included in a second PCR lasting roughly 6 to 12 cycles. Via MiXCR, TCRdb re-called the 5' RACE reads, giving one row per CDR3 protein. The repertoire holds about 670,000 distinct CDR3 sequences, around 41% seen once, with 30% in the top ten. Sequenced material: blood. The receptors originated from a man of 80 years or more in good health.

The chain employs TRBV9 and TRBJ2-3; D gene uncertain. The CDR3 is 13 amino acids. V was clipped by 0 bases and J by 5 bases, with 7 bases between them. CDR1 SGDLS and CDR2 YYNGEE come from the germline V gene. The CDR3 is CASSVAAGDTQYF. CDR3 bases: TGTGCCAGCAGCGTAGCTGCAGGAGATACGCAGTATTTT.

A single count supports this clonotype. The J gene is TRBJ2-3, the V gene TRBV20-1, with D possibly being TRBD2 (5 bases). CDR3 length: 12 residues. Germline V gene lookup returns CDR1 DFQATT and CDR2 SNEGSKA (reference sequence). V lost 6 bases and J lost 3, with 10 bases in between. CDR3 bases: TGCAGTGCGGGAGCGGAGACAGATACGCAGTATTTT. This gives the protein CSAGAETDTQYF.

CDR3 in DNA: TGTGCCAGCAGCTTTGGGCCCCAGGGGGCGTCTCGGGGCTACACCTTC. Its protein is CASSFGPQGASRGYTF. The chain links TRBV7-2 to TRBJ1-2, with 8 bases identical to TRBD1. J was trimmed by 8 bases and V by 3 bases; bases with no gene match: 14. The CDR3 is 16 amino acids. From germline, CDR1 is SGHTA and CDR2 FQGNSA.

This rearrangement joins TRBV3-1 to TRBJ2-5; tentative D call: TRBD1 (5 bases). V dropped 4 bases and J dropped 2 bases, with 14 bases sitting between them. Germline loops: CDR1 LGHDT, CDR2 YNNKEL (reference sequence). CDR3 length equals 15 residues. The CDR3, as DNA: TGTGCCAGCAGCCCGACGGACACTGCTCAAGAGACCCAGTACTTC. It translates to CASSPTDTAQETQYF.

CDR3 nucleotide sequence: TGCGCCAGCAGCCAAGTTTCAAGCGGGGCAGAGACCCAGTACTTC. This sequence encodes CASSQVSSGAETQYF. The chain employs TRBV4-1 and TRBJ2-5; 7 positions match TRBD2. CDR1 and CDR2 from the germline V gene are MGHRA and YSYEKL. V shed 1 base, J shed 4 bases, and the junction held 6 bases outside the gene matches. The CDR3 has 15 residues.

Comment on this clonotype: A read error may be the cause here, since a much bigger clone is one base away. V and J are TRBV29-1 and TRBJ2-5; no definite D call. CDR3 length equals 14 residues. V lost 1 base and J 7 bases, leaving 16 bases between the germline ends. From germline, CDR1 is SQVTM and CDR2 ANQGSEA. CDR3 sequence: CSVEAVQIRGTQYF. CDR3 bases: TGCAGCGTTGAAGCGGTACAGATTCGAGGGACCCAGTACTTC.

This clonotype was detected many times. This chain links TRBV7-2 with TRBJ2-1; 7 positions match TRBD2. Germline V gene lookup returns CDR1 SGHTA and CDR2 FQGNSA. V gave up 0 bases and J gave up 7 bases; unmatched junction bases: 6. There are 15 residues in the CDR3. The CDR3 DNA reads TGTGCCAGCAGCTTAGCGGGACTCGGGGGGAATGAGCAGTTCTTC. This encodes CASSLAGLGGNEQFF. Supplemented by reference TRBV7-2 and TRBJ2-1, the full variable domain reads GAGVSQSPSNKVTEKGKDVELRCDPISGHTALYWYRQSLGQGLEFLIYFQGNSAPDKSGLPSDRFSAERTGGSVSTLTIQRTQQEDSAVYLCASSLAGLGGNEQFFGPGTRLTVL.

V usage is TRBV19 and J usage is TRBJ2-1; D is unresolved. From germline, CDR1 is LNHDA and CDR2 SQIVND (reference sequence). Trimming took 2 bases from V and 13 from J, leaving 15 bases between them. The CDR3 runs to 13 residues. The CDR3 sequence is CASSIRPEETQFF. The CDR3 nucleotides are TGTGCCAGTAGTATACGGCCAGAAGAGACCCAGTTCTTC. The full variable domain, its missing parts supplied by reference TRBV19 and TRBJ2-1, is DGGITQSPKYLFRKEGQNVTLSCEQNLNHDAMYWYRQDPGQGLRLIYYSQIVNDFQKGDIAEGYSVSREKKESFPLTVTSAQKNPTAFYLCASSIRPEETQFFGPGTRLTVL.

This rearrangement joins TRBV27 to TRBJ2-3; tentative D call: TRBD2 (7 bases). The V end was cut by 7 bases, the J end by 2 bases, with 19 bases between. CDR1 MNHEY and CDR2 SMNVEV come from the germline V gene (reference sequence). This CDR3 is built from 16 residues. CDR3 in DNA: TGTGCCAGCAAAGCGAGGCGGGGGCTCAACACAGATACGCAGTATTTT. Translating gives CASKARRGLNTDTQYF.

This clonotype was seen more than once but under ten times. The CDR3 is CASSDTSGGFYEQYF. In DNA form, the CDR3 reads TGTGCCAGCAGCGATACTAGCGGGGGGTTCTACGAGCAGTACTTC. This chain uses TRBV7-6 with TRBJ2-7; 12 bases are shared with TRBD2. Unmatched junction bases numbered 5, after V lost 5 bases and J lost 3 bases. CDR3 size: 15 residues. CDR1 and CDR2 (germline): SGHVS, FNYEAQ.

This sequence joins TRBV12-3 or TRBV12-4 and TRBJ2-1; D possibly uses TRBD1 or TRBD2 (5 bases each). This CDR3 spans 15 amino acids. V was clipped by 6 bases and J by 4 bases, with 16 bases between them. CDR3 in DNA: TGTGCCAGCAGGAACCGGGACCTTCGATACAATGAGCAGTTCTTC. It is translated as CASRNRDLRYNEQFF.